This TCR beta chain was profiled in a study of T cells after yellow fever vaccination. TCRdb re-called the 5' RACE reads with MiXCR, one entry per CDR3 protein. The sample records 300,000 to 350,000 distinct CDR3 sequences, approximately 12% being singletons. The source material was CD4+ T cells sorted from PBMCs, sampled 45 days after the yellow fever booster vaccination. The source is a man aged 18 to 29 who received the YFV17D yellow fever vaccine.

CDR3 sequence: CASSRKGAAMDQPQHF. The CDR3 nucleotides are TGTGCCAGCAGTCGTAAGGGGGCCGCCATGGATCAGCCCCAGCATTTT. The chain is built from TRBV27 and TRBJ1-5; TRBD1 aligns across 7 bases. The CDR3 extends over 16 amino acids. Per the germline V gene, CDR1 is MNHEY and CDR2 is SMNVEV (reference sequence). V trimming: 5 bases; J trimming: 5 bases; junction bases outside the gene matches: 12.